A single sample is the source of the 27 T cell receptor beta chains below, sequenced in a study of T cell repertoires in cytomegalovirus infection. Using its own MiXCR run on the reads, TCRdb lists one record per CDR3 protein. The table includes 200,000 or so distinct CDR3 sequences, roughly a fifth detected once. The sequencing input was PBMCs. All receptors come from a human donor in good health (CMV status not recorded). Some clones in this sample may be carry-over from other donors' samples.

This clonotype was recorded a few times. The rearrangement joins TRBV7-2 to TRBJ2-5, with TRBD1 matching 7 bases. Losses at the gene ends were 0 bases for V and 5 bases for J; bases not matched to a gene: 6. CDR3 length equals 15 residues. Per the germline V gene, CDR1 is SGHTA and CDR2 is FQGNSA. CDR3 region: CASSLARGGAETQYF. The CDR3 coding sequence is TGTGCCAGCAGCTTAGCGCGAGGGGGCGCGGAGACCCAGTACTTC.

This clonotype was observed many times. The CDR3: CASSVRYEQYF. For the CDR3, the DNA is TGTGCCAGCAGCGTGAGGTACGAGCAGTACTTC. The chain joins TRBV7-2 to TRBJ2-7; D remains unclear. V was cut by 5 bases and J by 4 bases, with 6 bases left in between. Germline CDR1 reads SGHTA; CDR2 reads FQGNSA. The CDR3 consists of 11 residues.

The V call is TRBV7-2, the J call TRBJ1-2, with D possibly being TRBD1 (5 bases). The CDR3 is 15 residues long. Germline V lookup: CDR1 SGHTA, CDR2 FQGNSA. This chain's CDR3 is CDISLAWRGAYGYTF. DNA for the CDR3: TGTGACATCAGCTTAGCGTGGAGGGGCGCCTATGGCTACACCTTC. The full variable domain, with the rest looked up from reference TRBV7-2 and TRBJ1-2, is GAGVSQSPSNKVTEKGKDVELRCDPISGHTALYWYRQSLGQGLEFLIYFQGNSAPDKSGLPSDRFSAERTGGSVSTLTIQRTQQEDSAVYLCDISLAWRGAYGYTFGSGTRLTVV.

This clonotype was detected ten times or more. This chain joins TRBV7-9 and TRBJ2-1; 9 nucleotides align to TRBD1. Germline loops: CDR1 SEHNR, CDR2 FQNEAQ (reference sequence). The CDR3 runs to 15 residues. Trimming at V came to 5 bases and at J to 6 bases, leaving 8 bases not matched to a gene. The CDR3, as DNA: TGTGCCAGCAGCACCGGGACAGGGAATCGCAATGAGCAGTTCTTC. Its translation is CASSTGTGNRNEQFF.

This chain uses TRBV20-1 with TRBJ2-4; the match to TRBD1 covers 7 bases. Germline V gene data show CDR1 as DFQATT and CDR2 as SNEGSKA (reference sequence). The CDR3 is 14 amino acids. V shed 6 bases, J shed 5 bases, and the junction held 10 bases outside the gene matches. The CDR3 bases are TGCAGTGCCCCCCGGATAACAGGGGAAAACATTCAGTACTTC. Amino acids: CSAPRITGENIQYF.

This clonotype was observed a few times. V usage is TRBV7-2 and J usage is TRBJ2-7; D is possibly TRBD1 (5 bases). Trimming took 4 bases from V and 3 from J, leaving 13 bases between them. The CDR3 has 14 amino acids. Looked up from germline, CDR1 is SGHTA and CDR2 is FQGNSA. The CDR3 protein is CASSSPEQVYEQYF. CDR3 DNA sequence: TGTGCCAGCAGCTCACCGGAACAGGTCTACGAGCAGTACTTC.

Many counts were recorded for this clonotype. The J gene is TRBJ2-7, the V gene TRBV6-5; D not resolved. Between the trimmed V and J ends, which lost 8 bases and 3 bases, there was a span of 8 bases. The germline CDR1 and CDR2 sequences are MNHEY and SVGAGI. CDR3 length: 11 amino acids. The CDR3 nucleotides read TGTGCCAGCGCCAAGGGCTACGAGCAGTACTTC. Residues: CASAKGYEQYF.

The chain combines TRBV19 with TRBJ2-7; TRBD2 aligns across 8 bases. This CDR3 has 13 amino acids. V was clipped by 11 bases and J by 0 bases; unmatched bases: 6. In germline, CDR1 is LNHDA, CDR2 SQIVND (reference sequence). CDR3 coding DNA: TGTGCCTCAGCGGGAGCGAACTCCTACGAGCAGTACTTC. Its translation is CASAGANSYEQYF.

V is TRBV6-5 and J is TRBJ2-7; 9 bases are shared with TRBD1. There are 16 residues in the CDR3. Germline V gives CDR1 MNHEY, CDR2 SVGAGI. V was clipped by 5 bases and J by 2 bases; unmatched bases: 10. The CDR3 coding sequence is TGTGCCAGCAGTGGGCGGCGGGACAGGGTAGCCTACGAGCAGTACTTC. Translated, it gives CASSGRRDRVAYEQYF.

This chain joins TRBV27 and TRBJ2-6, with no clear D. This CDR3 spans 16 amino acids. The germline CDR1 and CDR2 sequences are MNHEY and SMNVEV (reference sequence). With 3 bases removed from V and 0 bases from J, the gap between germline ends came to 9 bases. The CDR3 nucleotides are TGTGCCAGCAGTTTCTTACTGTCCTCTGGGGCCAACGTCCTGACTTTC. This gives the protein CASSFLLSSGANVLTF.

Note on this clonotype: The CDR3 does not close with the conserved phenylalanine or tryptophan, likely indicating a read error. No DNA is shown, since the ends of the CDR3 on it are uncertain; the CDR3 is the one TCRdb lists. The chain uses TRBV29-1 and TRBJ1-1; the DNA was not compared with TRBD1, the D call given in the table. The CDR3 adds up to 11 amino acids, both ends counted. Germline CDR1 SQVTM, CDR2 ANQGSEA. CDR3 amino acids: CSIEDYRGNRY.

The J gene is TRBJ2-3, the V gene TRBV10-3; TRBD2 might be the D (6 bases). CDR3 length equals 15 residues. The V end lost 6 bases, the J end lost 3 bases, and 16 bases lay between the germline ends. Germline V gene data show CDR1 as ENHRY and CDR2 as SYGVKD. CDR3 region: CAISPGADETDTQYF. In DNA, the CDR3 is TGTGCCATCAGCCCGGGAGCGGACGAGACAGATACGCAGTATTTT.

There are a few counts of this clonotype. This sequence joins TRBV19 and TRBJ2-1; 8 bases are a match to TRBD1. The junction had 16 bases not matched to a gene; V was cut back by 8 bases and J by 7 bases. There are 16 residues in the CDR3. The germline gives CDR1 LNHDA, CDR2 SQIVND (reference sequence). CDR3 amino acids: CASSSFWQGARNEQFF. In nucleotides, the CDR3 is TGTGCCAGTTCCTCTTTCTGGCAGGGGGCGCGTAATGAGCAGTTCTTC.

The table lists this clonotype with many counts. The chain employs TRBV6-2 or TRBV6-3 and TRBJ2-2; D uncertain. This CDR3 contains 12 residues. Deletions cut 6 bases from V and 6 bases from J, with 8 bases between. Germline loops: CDR1 MNHEY, CDR2 SVGEGT. CDR3 region: CASSERSGELFF. The DNA for the CDR3 is TGTGCCAGCAGCGAGCGATCCGGGGAGCTGTTTTTT.

The CDR3, as DNA: TGTGCCAGCAGCTCCGAGGACAGGGTTAGAGATACGCAGTATTTT. Protein sequence: CASSSEDRVRDTQYF. The chain recombines TRBV7-9 with TRBJ2-3; TRBD1 matches at 8 bases. Germline lookup yields CDR1 SEHNR and CDR2 FQNEAQ (reference sequence). The CDR3 contains 15 residues. V shed 4 bases, J shed 5 bases, and the junction held 8 bases outside the gene matches.

The chain uses TRBV7-6 and TRBJ2-3; D remains ambiguous. CDR1 SGHVS and CDR2 FNYEAQ come from the germline V gene. The CDR3 spans 12 residues. The V gene lost 7 bases and the J gene lost 3 bases, with 8 bases spanning the gap. CDR3 in amino acids: CASNPRTDTQYF. CDR3 bases: TGTGCCAGCAACCCTAGGACAGATACGCAGTATTTT.

This clonotype was detected only a few times. The gene calls are TRBV7-9 and TRBJ2-2; possibly TRBD1 or TRBD2 for D (5 bases each). This CDR3 is built from 16 residues. The V end lost 1 base, the J end lost 6 bases, and 15 bases lay between the germline ends. From germline, CDR1 is SEHNR and CDR2 FQNEAQ (reference sequence). The CDR3 spells CASSLGARDGPGELFF. The CDR3 DNA sequence: TGTGCCAGCAGCTTAGGGGCCCGGGACGGACCCGGGGAGCTGTTTTTT.

This clonotype was observed a handful of times. The J gene is TRBJ2-1, the V gene TRBV7-2, with 15 nucleotides matching TRBD2. V gave up 5 bases and J gave up 5 bases; unmatched junction bases: 4. Germline lookup yields CDR1 SGHTA and CDR2 FQGNSA. This CDR3 has 16 amino acids. For the CDR3, the DNA is TGTGCCAGCAGCCGGACTAGCGGGAGGGTACACAATGAGCAGTTCTTC. This sequence encodes CASSRTSGRVHNEQFF.

This clonotype occurred many times. The chain uses TRBV6-1 and TRBJ2-3; maybe TRBD2 (5 bases). CDR1 and CDR2 (germline): MNHNS, SASEGT. V was trimmed by 6 bases and J by 1 base, leaving 14 bases between them. The CDR3 runs 15 residues. This CDR3 is CASSLLLDGTDTQYF. Written as DNA, the CDR3 is TGTGCCAGCAGCCTACTACTAGATGGCACAGATACGCAGTATTTT.

The chain combines TRBV19 with TRBJ2-7; D uncertain. CDR3 length: 13 amino acids. The V gene's germline CDR1 is LNHDA and CDR2 SQIVND (reference sequence). V gave up 10 bases and J gave up 0 bases, with 13 bases separating them. The CDR3: CATVAFGSYEQYF. CDR3 in DNA: TGTGCCACGGTCGCTTTTGGCTCCTACGAGCAGTACTTC. The variable domain in full, completed from reference TRBV19 and TRBJ2-7, reads DGGITQSPKYLFRKEGQNVTLSCEQNLNHDAMYWYRQDPGQGLRLIYYSQIVNDFQKGDIAEGYSVSREKKESFPLTVTSAQKNPTAFYLCATVAFGSYEQYFGPGTRLTVT.

This clonotype was observed many times. The V call is TRBV28, the J call TRBJ2-3; D is uncertain. The CDR3 sequence is 13 residues long. V shed 2 bases and J shed 3 bases, with 6 bases lying between them. Germline loops: CDR1 MDHEN, CDR2 SYDVKM. CDR3 loop: CASSLPRTDTQYF. CDR3 bases: TGTGCCAGCAGTTTACCCCGGACAGATACGCAGTATTTT.

The chain combines TRBV19 with TRBJ2-2, with D uncertain. CDR1 and CDR2 from the germline V gene are LNHDA and SQIVND (reference sequence). V lost 0 bases and J lost 10, with 9 bases in between. The CDR3 covers 13 residues. CDR3 amino acids: CASSIDLVEELFF. The CDR3 region has the DNA TGTGCCAGTAGTATAGATCTGGTGGAGGAGCTGTTTTTT.

This clonotype was seen ten or more times. V and J are TRBV6-4 and TRBJ2-2, with TRBD1 matching over 10 bases. The CDR3 runs 17 residues. After removal of 6 bases from V and 0 bases from J, the junction contained 7 bases not matched to a gene. Germline V gives CDR1 MRHNA, CDR2 SNTAGT. The CDR3 loop reads CASSRMGTGANTGELFF. In DNA, the CDR3 is TGTGCCAGCAGCCGAATGGGGACAGGGGCGAACACCGGGGAGCTGTTTTTT.

The chain carries TRBV7-9 and TRBJ2-7; D remains ambiguous. This CDR3 contains 15 residues. The V and J ends lost 2 bases and 0 bases respectively, with 11 bases between them. Germline-derived CDR1 and CDR2 are SEHNR and FQNEAQ (reference sequence). CDR3 in amino acids: CASSLTATSSYEQYF. CDR3 bases: TGTGCCAGCAGCTTAACAGCTACGAGCTCCTACGAGCAGTACTTC.

This clonotype occurred a few times. This rearrangement joins TRBV19 to TRBJ2-5; D is possibly TRBD1 (7 bases). Trimming removed 3 bases at V and 5 bases at J, with 13 bases between. The length of the CDR3 is 14 residues. Germline V gene data show CDR1 as LNHDA and CDR2 as SQIVND (reference sequence). CDR3 sequence reads: CASSIQGGMETQYF. The CDR3 nucleotides read TGTGCCAGTAGTATTCAGGGGGGAATGGAGACCCAGTACTTC.

A note on this clonotype: The junction differs from germline at one of its ends, possibly a read error. V and J are TRBV2 and TRBJ2-7, with D perhaps TRBD1 (5 bases). The CDR3 is made up of 16 amino acids. In germline, CDR1 is SNHLY, CDR2 FYNNEI. The CDR3 is CASRIDSRGSVTEQYF. Here the CDR3 DNA reads TGTGCTAGCAGAATAGACTCAAGGGGAAGTGTTACCGAGCAGTACTTC.

This clonotype appeared many times. This chain uses TRBV7-2 with TRBJ1-2; 7 bases fit TRBD1. V lost 5 bases and J lost 4; bases outside the gene matches: 7. CDR3 length: 14 amino acids. The germline CDR1 and CDR2 sequences are SGHTA and FQGNSA. The CDR3 region has the DNA TGTGCCAGCAGCCCGAAGGGACAGCCCTATGGCTACACCTTC. As protein: CASSPKGQPYGYTF.